This T cell receptor beta chain was recovered during a study of T cells of healthy individuals. TCRdb ran MiXCR on the 5' RACE reads and lists one entry per CDR3 protein. The table includes 90,000 to 100,000 distinct CDR3 sequences, 17% detected once. V dropped 6 bases and J dropped 1; count of bases not matched to a gene: 7. The CDR3 sequence is 16 residues long. This chain uses TRBV12-3 or TRBV12-4 with TRBJ2-4; TRBD1 aligns across 9 bases. The sequence was obtained from a human donor in good health. CDR3 DNA: TGTGCCAGCAGGGACGACAGGGGGACGGCCAAAAACATTCAGTACTTC. It encodes CASRDDRGTAKNIQYF.